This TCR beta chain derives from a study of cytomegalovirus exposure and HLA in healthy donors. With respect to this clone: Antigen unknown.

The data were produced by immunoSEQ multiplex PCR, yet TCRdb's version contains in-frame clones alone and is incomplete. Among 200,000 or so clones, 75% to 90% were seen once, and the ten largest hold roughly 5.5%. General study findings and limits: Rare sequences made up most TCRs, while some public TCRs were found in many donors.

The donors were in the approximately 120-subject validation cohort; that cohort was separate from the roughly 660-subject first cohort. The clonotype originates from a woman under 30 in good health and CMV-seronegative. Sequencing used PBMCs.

The chain's CDR3 is CASSKPGNTIYF. Here the CDR3 DNA reads TGTGCCAGCAGCAAGCCCGGAAACACCATATATTTT. The chain is built from TRBV28 and TRBJ1-3; D gene uncertain. Trimming left V 6 bases short and J 4 bases short, with 7 bases between. CDR3 length: 12 residues. Germline loops: CDR1 MDHEN, CDR2 SYDVKM.